One sample yielded the 18 T cell receptor beta chains listed below, sequenced in a study of blood T cell repertoires in COVID-19. TCRdb's copy holds only in-frame clones and misses some; the assay was immunoSEQ multiplex PCR. The sample shows roughly 290,000 clones, approximately 88% of them seen only once. Sequencing was done on a sample of PBMCs or T cells enriched from blood (not recorded which). The receptors stem from a woman between 35 and 50 years old who had recovered from COVID-19.

The rearrangement joins TRBV1 to TRBJ2-7; the tabulated D call, TRBD2, remains unverified against the DNA. TRBV1 is listed as a pseudogene. CDR3 length: 16 amino acids. CDR3 region: CTSSQAGLAGGYEQYF. The CDR3 region has the DNA TGCACCAGCAGCCAGGCAGGACTAGCGGGAGGATACGAGCAGTACTTC.

This clone has just one count. The V and J genes are TRBV4-1 and TRBJ2-5; TRBD2 is a possible D gene (6 bases). Germline assignment: CDR1 MGHRA and CDR2 YSYEKL. V dropped 0 bases and J dropped 6 bases, with 17 bases sitting between them. The CDR3 is 16 residues long. DNA of the CDR3: TGCGCCAGCAGCCAAGATGGGCCTCCGGGGGTACAGACCCAGTACTTC. This gives the protein CASSQDGPPGVQTQYF.

In this sample, this clone turned up once. J is TRBJ2-7 and V is TRBV5-4; D may be TRBD2 (7 bases). CDR1 and CDR2 (germline): SGHNT, YYREEE (reference sequence). The CDR3 totals 17 residues. Trimming removed 5 bases from V and 7 bases from J, with 28 bases in between. In DNA form, the CDR3 reads TGTGCCAGCAGGCGGGGGCAGGGAGCGTCGTTCCGGGGGGAGCAGTACTTC. Translation: CASRRGQGASFRGEQYF.

V and J are TRBV27 and TRBJ2-4; TRBD2 is a possible D gene (7 bases). V lost 2 bases, J lost 5 bases, and 10 bases lay in between. The CDR3 has 14 residues. The germline V gene has CDR1 MNHEY and CDR2 SMNVEV (reference sequence). CDR3 protein: CASSLGGGQNIQYF. Here the CDR3 DNA reads TGTGCCAGCAGTTTAGGGGGGGGCCAAAACATTCAGTACTTC.

The V call is TRBV7-2, the J call TRBJ2-5; D is unresolved. V was cut by 5 bases and J by 5 bases, with 12 bases left in between. Germline V gene sequence: CDR1 SGHTA, CDR2 FQGNSA. CDR3 length: 13 residues. The CDR3 here is CASSLPGLETQYF. CDR3 nucleotides: TGTGCCAGCAGCCTTCCTGGGCTGGAGACCCAGTACTTC.

This sequence joins TRBV4-3 and TRBJ2-2, with TRBD2 identical over 15 bases. The length of the CDR3 is 21 residues. Looked up from germline, CDR1 is LGHNA and CDR2 is YSLEER. V shed 3 bases and J 3 bases; nucleotides not matched to a gene: 14. The CDR3 sequence: CASSQDLLGGLAGGYTGELFF. The CDR3 DNA follows: TGCGCCAGCAGCCAGGACCTCCTCGGCGGACTAGCGGGGGGGTACACCGGGGAGCTGTTTTTT.

The chain couples TRBV29-1 to TRBJ1-5; D might be TRBD1 (5 bases). V gave up 7 bases and J gave up 2 bases, with 12 bases separating them. The CDR3 consists of 13 residues. CDR1 is SQVTM and CDR2 is ANQGSEA in the germline V gene. CDR3 region: CSAGPGGNQPQHF. In DNA, the CDR3 is TGCAGCGCGGGACCGGGGGGCAATCAGCCCCAGCATTTT.

DNA of the CDR3: TGTGCCAGCAGCACCGACAGGGGCGAGCAGTACTTC. This encodes CASSTDRGEQYF. J is TRBJ2-7 and V is TRBV5-5; 8 positions match TRBD1. Unmatched junction bases numbered 3, after V lost 4 bases and J lost 6 bases. The CDR3 consists of 12 residues. The germline V gene encodes CDR1 SGHKS and CDR2 YYEKEE (reference sequence).

J is TRBJ1-4 and V is TRBV5-1; 8 bases align to TRBD1. The trim removed 4 bases at V and 12 bases at J, leaving 14 bases unmatched. Per the germline V gene, CDR1 is SGHRS and CDR2 is YFSETQ. The CDR3 extends over 15 amino acids. Here the CDR3 reads CASSRTPQGAEELFF. DNA for the CDR3: TGCGCCAGCAGCAGGACCCCCCAGGGGGCGGAAGAACTGTTTTTT.

In nucleotides, the CDR3 is TGCGCCAGCAGCTTGGGTGGTCAGGGCGGTAATGAAAAACTGTTTTTT. This gives the protein CASSLGGQGGNEKLFF. J is TRBJ1-4 and V is TRBV5-1; D is perhaps TRBD1 (5 bases). This CDR3 has 16 residues. In germline, CDR1 is SGHRS, CDR2 YFSETQ. With 0 bases removed from V and 4 bases from J, the gap between germline ends came to 13 bases.

The chain combines TRBV19 with TRBJ2-6; the D is unclear. V was pared by 4 bases and J by 2 bases, with 18 bases between. The CDR3 contains 18 residues. From germline, CDR1 is LNHDA and CDR2 SQIVND (reference sequence). The CDR3 DNA reads TGTGCCAGTAGTACGAATCGGGTAGCAGCCACTGGGGCCAACGTCCTGACTTTC. Protein: CASSTNRVAATGANVLTF.

The chain links TRBV2 to TRBJ1-4; 8 bases match TRBD1. V shed 5 bases and J 8 bases; nucleotides not matched to a gene: 7. CDR1 and CDR2 (germline): SNHLY, FYNNEI. CDR3 length: 14 residues. CDR3 nucleotides: TGTGCCAGCAGTACCAGGGGGCGCGAAGAAAAACTGTTTTTT. It is translated as CASSTRGREEKLFF.

About this clone itself: Additional DNA sequences in this sample encode the identical CDR3. This chain links TRBV18 with TRBJ1-2; the match to TRBD1 covers 10 bases. After removal of 3 bases from V and 3 bases from J, the junction contained 4 bases not matched to a gene. CDR3 length: 15 residues. Germline CDR1 reads KGHSH; CDR2 reads LQKENI. CDR3 sequence: CASSPRQGADYGYTF. The CDR3 DNA follows: TGTGCCAGCTCACCGCGACAGGGGGCGGACTATGGCTACACCTTC.

The chain is built from TRBV5-6 and TRBJ2-5; D is ambiguous. The CDR3 consists of 12 residues. Germline V gene data show CDR1 as SGHDT and CDR2 as YYEEEE. Trimming cost V 4 bases and J 5 bases, with 9 bases left between them. This CDR3 is CASSRSPETQYF. The CDR3 DNA sequence: TGTGCCAGCAGCCGGTCCCCGGAGACCCAGTACTTC.

This clone was detected only a few times. The chain couples TRBV30 to TRBJ2-3; TRBD2 is a possible D gene (6 bases). Germline CDR1 and CDR2: GTSNPN and SVGIG (reference sequence). V lost 2 bases, J lost 0 bases, and 12 bases lay in between. The CDR3 has 15 residues. CDR3 sequence: CAWSLAVSSTDTQYF. In nucleotides, the CDR3 is TGTGCCTGGAGTTTAGCGGTATCTAGCACAGATACGCAGTATTTT.

The V call is TRBV6-5, the J call TRBJ2-1; 9 positions agree with TRBD2. Germline lookup yields CDR1 MNHEY and CDR2 SVGAGI. The CDR3 sequence is 15 residues long. Germline trimming cut 6 bases from V and 7 bases from J; bases unmatched to any gene: 10. Written as DNA, the CDR3 is TGTGCCAGCAGGGGGAAGGCGGGAGGGATAAATGAGCAGTTCTTC. The encoded protein is CASRGKAGGINEQFF.

This clone was found once. This sequence joins TRBV11-2 and TRBJ2-1; TRBD2 agrees at 12 bases. V lost 6 bases and J lost 0; bases outside the gene matches: 3. Per germline, CDR1 SGHAT and CDR2 FQNNGV. The CDR3 length is 16 residues. Here the CDR3 reads CASRKLAGGSYNEQFF. The CDR3, as DNA: TGTGCCAGCAGAAAACTAGCGGGAGGCTCCTACAATGAGCAGTTCTTC.

The V and J genes are TRBV6-5 and TRBJ2-5, with a tentative D call TRBD1 (6 bases). CDR3 length: 13 amino acids. CDR1 is MNHEY, CDR2 SVGAGI, per germline. The V end was cut by 6 bases, the J end by 2 bases, with 10 bases between. Here the CDR3 reads CASSRDIQETQYF. Written as DNA, the CDR3 is TGTGCCAGCAGCCGGGACATTCAAGAGACCCAGTACTTC.